This is a list of T cell receptor beta chains from one sample in a study of T cells in Graves' hyperthyroidism and ophthalmopathy. MiXCR, run by TCRdb on the multiplex PCR reads, gives a single entry per CDR3 protein. The table has roughly 500,000 distinct CDR3 sequences, approximately 15% seen once. The specimen was blood. The receptor set was obtained from a woman aged 25 to 45 with Graves' hyperthyroidism that later progressed to Graves' ophthalmopathy. Both conserved end residues are part of each CDR3. A D gene is named only where the DNA matches it firmly. Only some rows state a clone size, as once, few, many or a class for expanded clones.

>TRBJ2-1|TRBV28|many|TRBD1
TGTGCCAGCAGTTCTGCGCAGGGGGCGGATGAGCAGTTCTTC
CASSSAQGADEQFF
>TRBJ2-3|TRBV19|many|TRBD2
TGTGCCAGTACCAGCGGGGGCAGAGATACGCAGTATTTT
CASTSGGRDTQYF
>TRBJ2-2|TRBV2|many|NA
TGTGCCAGCAACGCGATCCTCACCGGGGAGCTGTTTTTT
CASNAILTGELFF
>TRBJ1-5|TRBV4-1|NA|NA
TGCGCCAGCAGCCAAGACCCAGGGGCGGACAATCAGCCCCAGCATTTT
CASSQDPGADNQPQHF
>TRBJ2-7|TRBV7-2|many|TRBD2
TGTGCCAGCAGCATGGGACTAGCGGACCACGAGCAGTACTTC
CASSMGLADHEQYF
>TRBJ2-3|TRBV7-9|NA|TRBD2
TGTGCCAGCAGCCAGACTAGCGGGAGGGCGGAAATCACAGATACGCAGTATTTT
CASSQTSGRAEITDTQYF
>TRBJ2-7|TRBV27|many|NA
TGTGCCAGCCAAACCTCCTTCGGGGGTGTGGAGCAGTACTTC
CASQTSFGGVEQYF
>TRBJ2-5|TRBV10-1|NA|NA
TGCGCCAGCAGTGAAATACTGGGAGAGGAGACCCAGTACTTC
CASSEILGEETQYF
>TRBJ2-3|TRBV6-5|NA|NA
TGTGCCAGCAGTTACTCGAGGGCGACAGATACGCAGTATTTT
CASSYSRATDTQYF
>TRBJ1-5|TRBV20-1|many|TRBD1
TGCAGTGCTAGATCGACAGGGGGCCTCTTCGGACAGCCCCAGCATTTT
CSARSTGGLFGQPQHF
>TRBJ1-2|TRBV20-1|many|NA
TGCAGTGCCCCCCAGGAGAACTATGGCTACACCTTC
CSAPQENYGYTF
>TRBJ2-3|TRBV12-3/TRBV12-4|many|TRBD2
TGTGCCAGCACCCCTAGCGGGAGCGCCTATACGCAGTATTTT
CASTPSGSAYTQYF
>TRBJ1-2|TRBV4-2|many|NA
TGTGCCAGCAGCCAAGAGATCTATGGCTACACCTTC
CASSQEIYGYTF
>TRBJ2-1|TRBV29-1|many|TRBD1
TGCAGCGCGGGGGACAGGTTCTACAATGAGCAGTTCTTC
CSAGDRFYNEQFF
>TRBJ1-2|TRBV7-9|many|TRBD1
TGTGCCAGCAGCCAAGGACAGGGGGCCTATGGCTACACCTTC
CASSQGQGAYGYTF
>TRBJ1-1|TRBV6-2/TRBV6-3|NA|NA
TGTGCCAGCAGTCTCTCCGGGGCAGCTTTCTTT
CASSLSGAAFF
>TRBJ2-3|TRBV7-3|NA|NA
TGTGCCAGCAGCGACGTGGGGGCGACAGATACGCAGTATTTT
CASSDVGATDTQYF
>TRBJ2-1|TRBV27|many|TRBD2
TGTGCCAGCAGGCGCGATGGGACTAGCGGGCTTAATGAGCAGTTCTTC
CASRRDGTSGLNEQFF
>TRBJ2-7|TRBV11-2|NA|NA
TGTGCCAGCAGCTTAGTAAACAACTCGAGTAGGGGTCACAGGGTATTGCCCTACGAGCAGTACTTC
CASSLVNNSSRGHRVLPYEQYF
>TRBJ1-2|TRBV7-2|NA|TRBD1
TGTGCCAGCAGCATTCAGGGGGCCCCTGACTATGGCTACACCTTC
CASSIQGAPDYGYTF
>TRBJ2-1|TRBV27|NA|TRBD2
TGTGCCAGCAGCCTCCTGGGACTAGCGGGAGCCAGTGAGCAGTTCTTC
CASSLLGLAGASEQFF
>TRBJ1-2|TRBV29-1|few|TRBD1
TGCAGCGTTGAAACAGGGGAGCGTGGCTACACCTTC
CSVETGERGYTF
>TRBJ1-1|TRBV27|many|NA
TGTGCCAGCACCCGACAGGATTCAAATGAAGCTTTCTTT
CASTRQDSNEAFF
>TRBJ2-1|TRBV20-1|many|TRBD1
TGCAGTGCAAGGACAGGTACGCCGGTCAATGAGCAGTTCTTC
CSARTGTPVNEQFF
>TRBJ1-2|TRBV19|many|NA
TGTGCCAGTTCGTACCGGGACCGCATTTACTATGGCTACACCTTC
CASSYRDRIYYGYTF
>TRBJ2-7|TRBV28|NA|NA
TGTGCCAGCAGTTTTTTTGCAGGTTCCTACGAGCAGTACTTC
CASSFFAGSYEQYF
>TRBJ1-5|TRBV19|NA|TRBD1
TGTGCCAGTAGTCCTACAGGGGGTGGTCAGCCCCAGCATTTT
CASSPTGGGQPQHF
>TRBJ1-2|TRBV2|many|NA
TGTGCCAGCAGTGATAGTCTGGGCTACACCTTC
CASSDSLGYTF
>TRBJ1-5|TRBV9|NA|TRBD1
TGTGCCAGCAGCCCAAATAGGACAGGGGGCCGACAGCCCCAGCATTTT
CASSPNRTGGRQPQHF
>TRBJ2-2|TRBV30|NA|NA
TGTGCCTGGAGTGTTTGGGCCACCGGGGAGCTGTTTTTT
CAWSVWATGELFF
>TRBJ1-2|TRBV20-1|many|NA
TGCAGTGCTTCAGGACAGCATGGCTACACCTTC
CSASGQHGYTF
>TRBJ2-1|TRBV20-1|NA|TRBD2
TGCAGTGCTGGACCTAGCGGGAGCGCCAGGGAGCAGTTCTTC
CSAGPSGSAREQFF
>TRBJ2-1|TRBV6-2/TRBV6-3|many|NA
TGTGCCAGCAGGGCCCGGGACTGGTACAATGAGCAGTTCTTC
CASRARDWYNEQFF
>TRBJ2-7|TRBV19|many|NA
TGTGCCAGTAGTTCCTGGCAGGGGGAGGGCTACGAGCAGTACTTC
CASSSWQGEGYEQYF
>TRBJ1-2|TRBV28|many|NA
TGTGCCAGCAGTTTCCCGGGAGTGGACTATGGCTACACCTTC
CASSFPGVDYGYTF
>TRBJ2-1|TRBV12-3/TRBV12-4|many|NA
TGTGCCAGCACCCTATACCTGGAGGGGCACAATGAGCAGTTCTTC
CASTLYLEGHNEQFF
>TRBJ2-7|TRBV16|few|NA
TGTGCCAGCAGCTCAATACCGGGGTACGAGCAGTACTTC
CASSSIPGYEQYF
>TRBJ2-3|TRBV6-1|NA|NA
TGTGCCAGCTCCGGAAGGGGGGTTTGGCCTTCAGATACGCAGTATTTT
CASSGRGVWPSDTQYF
>TRBJ1-2|TRBV6-1|many|TRBD1
TGTGCCAGCAGTCCGCCGACAGGGTTGGGGTATGGCTACACCTTC
CASSPPTGLGYGYTF
>TRBJ2-6|TRBV6-2/TRBV6-3|NA|NA
TGTGCCAGCAGGCCCACAGGGAGCAGCTCTGGGGCCAACGTCCTGACTTTC
CASRPTGSSSGANVLTF
>TRBJ2-3|TRBV28|many|NA
TGTGCCAGCAGTGAGGGACTCGCCTCTGACACAGATACGCAGTATTTT
CASSEGLASDTDTQYF
>TRBJ2-1|TRBV24-1|many|TRBD2
TGTGCCACCAGTGATTTGGGCGGGAGTTCCAACAATGAGCAGTTCTTC
CATSDLGGSSNNEQFF
>TRBJ1-3|TRBV11-2|many|NA
TGTGCCAGCAGCCTAGGACAGTCTGGAAACACCATATATTTT
CASSLGQSGNTIYF
>TRBJ1-5|TRBV19|many|NA
TGTGCCAGTAGACCGACAGTTAGCAATCAGCCCCAGCATTTT
CASRPTVSNQPQHF
>TRBJ1-4|TRBV13|few|NA
TGTGCCAGCAACTCCCGTCTCCTGTTGGGAAAACTGTTTTTT
CASNSRLLLGKLFF
>TRBJ2-1|TRBV20-1|many|TRBD2
TGCAGTGCTAGAGATGGCCTAGCGGGATACAATGAGCAGTTCTTC
CSARDGLAGYNEQFF
>TRBJ1-1|TRBV10-2|NA|TRBD1
TGCGCCAGCAGCCGCCCCGACAGGGTTTGGATCGCCGAACGTGAAGCTTTCTTT
CASSRPDRVWIAEREAFF
>TRBJ2-5|TRBV20-1|NA|TRBD2
TGCAGTGCTCAACCGGGGGGAGAGACCCAGTACTTC
CSAQPGGETQYF
>TRBJ2-7|TRBV28|many|NA
TGTGCCAGCAGCGGAACAGGTCTCAGCTCCTACGAGCAGTACTTC
CASSGTGLSSYEQYF
>TRBJ2-3|TRBV6-2/TRBV6-3|few|TRBD2
TGTGCCAGCAGTTCCGGGACTAGAGAGGGGGGTGATACGCAGTATTTT
CASSSGTREGGDTQYF
>TRBJ1-4|TRBV7-2|NA|NA
TGTGCCAGCAGCCGAGACAAGTATAGTGAAAAACTGTTTTTT
CASSRDKYSEKLFF
>TRBJ1-1|TRBV2|many|NA
TGTGCCAGCAAAATTCTGGGCACTGAAGCTTTCTTT
CASKILGTEAFF
>TRBJ2-1|TRBV3-1|NA|NA
TGTGCCAGCAGCCAAGACGGGGTCGCGAATGAGCAGTTCTTC
CASSQDGVANEQFF
>TRBJ1-2|TRBV20-1|many|NA
TGCAGTGCTAGAGATCATGGGGAGTTGAGCTATGGCTACACCTTC
CSARDHGELSYGYTF
>TRBJ2-7|TRBV10-2|many|NA
TGCGCCAGCTCTGTTGTCTACGAGCAGTACTTC
CASSVVYEQYF
>TRBJ1-2|TRBV12-3/TRBV12-4|many|NA
TGTGCCAGCAGTCCTCGAGGGTCCGGCTACACCTTC
CASSPRGSGYTF
>TRBJ2-7|TRBV7-2|many|TRBD2
TGTGCCAGCAGCTTATATTTCAGCGGGAGTTACCCAGGGGAGCAGTACTTC
CASSLYFSGSYPGEQYF
>TRBJ2-6|TRBV19|many|NA
TGTGCCACCGGACCGGGCGGTGGGGCCAACGTCCTGACTTTC
CATGPGGGANVLTF
>TRBJ2-1|TRBV30|NA|NA
TGTGCACGGAGGGCGCGTGACAGGCCGTTCTTC
CARRARDRPFF
>TRBJ2-2|TRBV19|few|NA
TGTGCCAGTAGTGAGGCTAGCGCGAACACCGGGGAGCTGTTTTTT
CASSEASANTGELFF